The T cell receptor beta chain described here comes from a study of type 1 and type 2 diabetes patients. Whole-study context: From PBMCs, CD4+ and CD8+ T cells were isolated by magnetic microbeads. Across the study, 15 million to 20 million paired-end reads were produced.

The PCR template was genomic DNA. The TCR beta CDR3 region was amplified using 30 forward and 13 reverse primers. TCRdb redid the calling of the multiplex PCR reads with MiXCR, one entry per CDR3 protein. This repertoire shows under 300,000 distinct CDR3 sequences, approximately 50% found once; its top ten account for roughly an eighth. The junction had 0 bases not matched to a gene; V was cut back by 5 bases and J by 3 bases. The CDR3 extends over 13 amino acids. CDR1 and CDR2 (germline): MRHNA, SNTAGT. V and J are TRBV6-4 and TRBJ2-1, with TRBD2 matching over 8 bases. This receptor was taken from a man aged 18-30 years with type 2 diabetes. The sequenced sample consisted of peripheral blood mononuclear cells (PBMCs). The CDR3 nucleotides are TGTGCCAGCAGTAGCGGGAGCTACAATGAGCAGTTCTTC. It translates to CASSSGSYNEQFF.